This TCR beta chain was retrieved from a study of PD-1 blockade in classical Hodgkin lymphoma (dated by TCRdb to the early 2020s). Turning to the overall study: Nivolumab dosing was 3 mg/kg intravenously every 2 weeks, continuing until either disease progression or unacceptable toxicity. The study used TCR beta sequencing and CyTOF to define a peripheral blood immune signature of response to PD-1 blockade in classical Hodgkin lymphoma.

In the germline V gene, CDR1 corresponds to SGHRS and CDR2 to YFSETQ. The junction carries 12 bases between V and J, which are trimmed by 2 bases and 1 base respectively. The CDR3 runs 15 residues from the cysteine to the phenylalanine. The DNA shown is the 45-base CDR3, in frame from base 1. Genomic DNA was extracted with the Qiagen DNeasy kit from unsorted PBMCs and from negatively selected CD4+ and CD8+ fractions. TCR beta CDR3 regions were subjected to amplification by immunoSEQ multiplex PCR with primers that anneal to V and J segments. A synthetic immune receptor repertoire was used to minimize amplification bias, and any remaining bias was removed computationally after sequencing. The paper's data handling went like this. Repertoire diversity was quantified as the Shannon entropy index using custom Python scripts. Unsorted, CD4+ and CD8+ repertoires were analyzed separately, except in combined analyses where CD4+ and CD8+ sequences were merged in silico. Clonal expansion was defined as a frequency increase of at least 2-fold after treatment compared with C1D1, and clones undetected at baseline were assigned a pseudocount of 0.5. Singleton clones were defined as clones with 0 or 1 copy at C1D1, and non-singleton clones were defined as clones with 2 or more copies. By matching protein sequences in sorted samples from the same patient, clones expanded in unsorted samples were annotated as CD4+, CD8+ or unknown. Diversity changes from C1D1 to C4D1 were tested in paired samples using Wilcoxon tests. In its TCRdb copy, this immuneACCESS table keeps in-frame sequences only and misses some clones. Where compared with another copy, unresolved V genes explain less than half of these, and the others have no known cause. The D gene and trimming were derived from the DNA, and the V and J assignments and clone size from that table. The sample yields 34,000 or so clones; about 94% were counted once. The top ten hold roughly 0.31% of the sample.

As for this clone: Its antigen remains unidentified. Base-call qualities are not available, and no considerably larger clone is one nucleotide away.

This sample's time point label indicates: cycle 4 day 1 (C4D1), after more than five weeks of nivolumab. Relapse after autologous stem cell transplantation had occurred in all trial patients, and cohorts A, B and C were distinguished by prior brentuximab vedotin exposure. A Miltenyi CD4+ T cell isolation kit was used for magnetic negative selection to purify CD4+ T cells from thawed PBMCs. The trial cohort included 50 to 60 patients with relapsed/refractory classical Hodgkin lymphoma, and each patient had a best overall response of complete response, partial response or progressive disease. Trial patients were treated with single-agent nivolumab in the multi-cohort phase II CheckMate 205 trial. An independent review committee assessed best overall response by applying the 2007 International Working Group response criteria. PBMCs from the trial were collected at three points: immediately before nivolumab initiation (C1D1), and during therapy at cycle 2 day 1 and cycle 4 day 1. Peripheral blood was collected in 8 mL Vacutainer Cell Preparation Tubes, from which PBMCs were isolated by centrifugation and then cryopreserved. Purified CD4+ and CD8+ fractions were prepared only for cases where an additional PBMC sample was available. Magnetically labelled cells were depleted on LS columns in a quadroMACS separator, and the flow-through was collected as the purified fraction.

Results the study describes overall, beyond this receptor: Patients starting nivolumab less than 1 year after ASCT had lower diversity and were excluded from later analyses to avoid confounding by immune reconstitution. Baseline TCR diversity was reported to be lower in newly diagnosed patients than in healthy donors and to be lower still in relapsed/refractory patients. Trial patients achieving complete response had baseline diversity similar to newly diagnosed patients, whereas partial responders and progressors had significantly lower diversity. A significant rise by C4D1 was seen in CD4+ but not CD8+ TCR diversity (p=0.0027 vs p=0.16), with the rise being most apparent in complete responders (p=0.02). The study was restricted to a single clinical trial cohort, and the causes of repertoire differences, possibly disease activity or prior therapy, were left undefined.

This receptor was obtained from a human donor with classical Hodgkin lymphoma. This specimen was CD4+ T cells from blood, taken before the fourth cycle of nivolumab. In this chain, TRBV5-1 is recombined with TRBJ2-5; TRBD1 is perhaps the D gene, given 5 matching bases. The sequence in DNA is TGCGCCAGCAGCTTCCATCCAGGGTCCCAAGAGACCCAGTACTTC. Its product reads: CASSFHPGSQETQYF.